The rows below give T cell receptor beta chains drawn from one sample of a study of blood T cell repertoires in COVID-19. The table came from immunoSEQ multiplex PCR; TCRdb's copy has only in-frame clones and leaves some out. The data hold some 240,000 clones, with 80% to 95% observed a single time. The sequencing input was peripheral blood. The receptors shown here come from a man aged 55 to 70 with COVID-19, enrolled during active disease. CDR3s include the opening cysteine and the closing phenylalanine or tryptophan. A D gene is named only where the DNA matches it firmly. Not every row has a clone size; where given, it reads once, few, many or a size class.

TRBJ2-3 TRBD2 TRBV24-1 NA CATSDGTSGGVGDTQYF TGTGCCACCAGTGATGGGACTAGCGGGGGAGTTGGAGATACGCAGTATTTT
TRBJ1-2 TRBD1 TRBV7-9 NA CASVGGRGQGDYGYTF TGTGCCAGCGTTGGTGGCCGGGGACAGGGGGACTATGGCTACACCTTC
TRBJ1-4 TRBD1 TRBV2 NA CASRRTGIPNEKLFF TGTGCCAGCAGGCGGACAGGGATTCCTAATGAAAAACTGTTTTTT
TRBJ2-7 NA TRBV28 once CASSQPDRPSYEQYF TGTGCCAGCAGTCAACCTGACAGACCTTCCTACGAGCAGTACTTC
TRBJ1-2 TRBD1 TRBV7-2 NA CASSPPGQNYGYTF TGTGCCAGCAGCCCGCCGGGACAGAACTATGGCTACACCTTC
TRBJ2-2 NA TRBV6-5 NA CASSRTVTGELFF TGTGCCAGCAGCCGGACAGTTACCGGGGAGCTGTTTTTT
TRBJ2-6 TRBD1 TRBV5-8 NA CASSPGQVSSGANVLTF TGTGCCAGCAGCCCCGGACAGGTCAGCTCTGGGGCCAACGTCCTGACTTTC
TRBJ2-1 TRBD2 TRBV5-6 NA CASSLELAGGYTNEQFF TGTGCCAGCAGCTTGGAGCTAGCGGGGGGGTACACCAATGAGCAGTTCTTC
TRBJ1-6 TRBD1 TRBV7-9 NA CASSIGGSVGSPLHF TGTGCCAGCAGCATAGGGGGCTCGGTGGGTTCACCCCTCCACTTT
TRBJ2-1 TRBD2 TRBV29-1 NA CSALPTGTSGSSYNEQFF TGCAGCGCCCTCCCTACCGGGACTAGCGGGAGCTCCTACAATGAGCAGTTCTTC
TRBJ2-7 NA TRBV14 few CASSQPGLSVNEQYF TGTGCCAGCAGCCAACCGGGACTCAGTGTCAACGAGCAGTACTTC
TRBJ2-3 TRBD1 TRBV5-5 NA CASRVADRTSTDTQYF TGTGCCAGCCGGGTGGCGGACAGGACTAGCACAGATACGCAGTATTTT
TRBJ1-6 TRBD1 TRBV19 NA CASSMSLDRDSPLHF TGTGCCAGTAGTATGTCGTTGGACAGGGATTCACCCCTCCACTTT
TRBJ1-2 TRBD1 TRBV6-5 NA CASSYGQGGDGYTF TGTGCCAGCAGTTACGGACAGGGAGGCGATGGCTACACCTTC
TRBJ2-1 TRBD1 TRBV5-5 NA CASSSDRGAYNEQFF TGTGCCAGCAGCTCCGACAGGGGGGCCTACAATGAGCAGTTCTTC
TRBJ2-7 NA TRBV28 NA CASSSTRTRPYEQYF TGTGCCAGCAGTTCAACGAGGACAAGACCCTACGAGCAGTACTTC
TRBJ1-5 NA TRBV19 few CASSNQGNQPQHF TGTGCCAGTAGTAACCAGGGGAATCAGCCCCAGCATTTT
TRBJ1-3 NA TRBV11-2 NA CASSFSGNTIYF TGTGCCAGCAGCTTCAGTGGAAACACCATATATTTT
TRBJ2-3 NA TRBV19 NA CATSGGGADTQYF TGTGCCACCTCTGGCGGGGGCGCAGATACGCAGTATTTT
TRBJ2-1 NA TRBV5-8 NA CAARGGYSYNEQFF TGTGCCGCGCGTGGGGGGTATTCCTACAATGAGCAGTTCTTC
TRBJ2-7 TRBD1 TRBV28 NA CASSSGTGGRADEQYF TGTGCCAGCAGTTCCGGGACAGGTGGACGGGCGGACGAGCAGTACTTC
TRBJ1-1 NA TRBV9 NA CASSVGAGIMNTEAFF TGTGCCAGCAGCGTAGGGGCAGGGATCATGAACACTGAAGCTTTCTTT
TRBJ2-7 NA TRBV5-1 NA CASSLNRAHEQYF TGCGCCAGCAGCTTAAACAGGGCCCACGAGCAGTACTTC
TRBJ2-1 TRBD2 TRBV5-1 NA CASSLFSGRVYNEQFF TGCGCCAGCAGCTTGTTTAGCGGGAGGGTTTACAATGAGCAGTTCTTC
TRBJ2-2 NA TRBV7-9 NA CAGQANTGELFF TGTGCGGGGCAGGCGAACACCGGGGAGCTGTTTTTT
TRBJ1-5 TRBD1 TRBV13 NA CASSLRDRSYQPQHF TGTGCCAGCAGCTTGAGGGACAGGTCTTATCAGCCCCAGCATTTT
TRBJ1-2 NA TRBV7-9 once CASNQEPDRANTF TGTGCCAGCAACCAAGAACCGGACAGAGCGAACACCTTC
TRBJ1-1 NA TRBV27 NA CASSPPAGLAFF TGTGCCAGCAGCCCCCCGGCGGGTTTGGCTTTCTTT
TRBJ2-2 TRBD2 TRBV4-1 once CASSQELAGEGNGELFF TGCGCCAGCAGCCAAGAACTAGCGGGAGAGGGGAACGGGGAGCTGTTTTTT
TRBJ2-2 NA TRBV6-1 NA CASSEARGRNTGELFF TGTGCCAGCAGTGAAGCCCGCGGGCGGAACACCGGGGAGCTGTTTTTT
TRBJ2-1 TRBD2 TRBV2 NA CASSPRTSGGASEQFF TGTGCCAGCAGCCCCCGGACTAGCGGGGGGGCCAGTGAGCAGTTCTTC
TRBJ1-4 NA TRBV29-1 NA CSRGSSAATNEKLFF TGCAGCCGGGGGAGTTCTGCTGCAACTAATGAAAAACTGTTTTTT
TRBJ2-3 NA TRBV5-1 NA CASSRQDRTDTQYF TGCGCCAGCAGCCGACAGGACCGCACAGATACGCAGTATTTT
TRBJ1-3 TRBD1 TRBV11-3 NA CASSLGQGDTIYF TGTGCCAGCAGCCTAGGACAGGGTGACACCATATATTTT
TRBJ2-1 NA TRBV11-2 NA CASSIGRARDEQFF TGTGCCAGCAGCATAGGACGCGCCCGGGATGAGCAGTTCTTC
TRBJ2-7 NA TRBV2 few CASSETGIYEQYF TGTGCCAGCAGTGAAACGGGAATCTACGAGCAGTACTTC
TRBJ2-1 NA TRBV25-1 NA CASRETGSYNEQFF TGTGCCAGCCGGGAAACGGGGTCCTACAATGAGCAGTTCTTC
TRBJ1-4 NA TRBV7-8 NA CASSLNVGSSEKLFF TGTGCCAGCAGCTTAAATGTCGGTAGCAGTGAAAAACTGTTTTTT
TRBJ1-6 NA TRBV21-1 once CASTKWAPGQGDSPLHF TGTGCCAGCACCAAGTGGGCTCCGGGACAGGGCGATTCACCCCTCCACTTT
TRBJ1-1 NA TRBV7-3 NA CASSPGQNTEAFF TGTGCCAGCAGCCCAGGACAGAACACTGAAGCTTTCTTT
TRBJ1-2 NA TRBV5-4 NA CASSALGGDYGYTF TGTGCCAGCAGCGCCTTGGGGGGTGACTATGGCTACACCTTC
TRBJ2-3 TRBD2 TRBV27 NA CASSSDASGLGDTQYF TGTGCCAGCAGTTCCGACGCTAGCGGGCTGGGAGATACGCAGTATTTT
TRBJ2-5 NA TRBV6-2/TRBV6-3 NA CASSLAGQRQETQYF TGTGCCAGCAGCTTGGCGGGCCAGAGACAAGAGACCCAGTACTTC
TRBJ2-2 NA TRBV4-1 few CASSYSGELFF TGCGCCAGCAGCTATTCCGGGGAGCTGTTTTTT
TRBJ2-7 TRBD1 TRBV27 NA CASSLQGARGRSEQYF TGTGCCAGCAGTTTACAGGGGGCTCGCGGCAGAAGCGAGCAGTACTTC
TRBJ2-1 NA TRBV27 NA CASSPFLGHGEQFF TGTGCCAGCAGTCCCTTCCTTGGACACGGTGAGCAGTTCTTC
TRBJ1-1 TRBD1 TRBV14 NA CASSRPGQGTTEAFF TGTGCCAGCAGCCGCCCGGGACAGGGAACTACTGAAGCTTTCTTT
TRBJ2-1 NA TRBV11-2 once CASSSPPSGLGYNEQFF TGTGCCAGCAGCTCCCCCCCCAGCGGGTTGGGCTACAATGAGCAGTTCTTC
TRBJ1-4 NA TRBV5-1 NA CASSLGQPNEKLFF TGCGCCAGCAGCCTGGGACAACCTAATGAAAAACTGTTTTTT
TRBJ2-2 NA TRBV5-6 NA CASSYTPGVPGELFF TGTGCCAGCAGCTACACCCCGGGGGTTCCCGGGGAGCTGTTTTTT
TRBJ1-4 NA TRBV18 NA CASSPPDRVGNEKLFF TGTGCCAGCTCACCTCCCGACCGGGTCGGTAATGAAAAACTGTTTTTT
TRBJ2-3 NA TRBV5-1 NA CASSAPSGTPTDTQYF TGCGCCAGCAGCGCGCCCTCCGGGACACCCACAGATACGCAGTATTTT
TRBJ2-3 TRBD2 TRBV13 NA CASSHRTSGGGTDTQYF TGTGCCAGCAGCCACCGGACTAGCGGGGGGGGGACAGATACGCAGTATTTT
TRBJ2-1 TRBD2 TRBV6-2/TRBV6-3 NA CASSYSRAGGEDEQFF TGTGCCAGCAGTTACTCGAGGGCGGGAGGGGAGGATGAGCAGTTCTTC
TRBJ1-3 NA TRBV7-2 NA CASSLVGAGVGNTIYF TGTGCCAGCAGCTTAGTCGGGGCAGGGGTTGGAAACACCATATATTTT
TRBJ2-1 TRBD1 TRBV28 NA CASHGTDKSYNEQFF TGTGCCAGCCACGGGACAGATAAGTCCTACAATGAGCAGTTCTTC
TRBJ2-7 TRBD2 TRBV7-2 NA CASNLLAGGEQYF TGTGCCAGCAACTTACTAGCGGGAGGCGAGCAGTACTTC
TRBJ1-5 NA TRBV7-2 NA CASSSQGRSNQPQHF TGTGCCAGCAGTTCACAGGGTCGAAGCAATCAGCCCCAGCATTTT
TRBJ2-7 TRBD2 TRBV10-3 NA CAISEPGTSLGVEQYF TGTGCCATCAGTGAGCCCGGGACTAGCCTCGGGGTGGAGCAGTACTTC